The sequence of this TCR beta chain was determined in a study of blood T cell repertoires in COVID-19. Whole-study context: The study drew acute and convalescent COVID-19 samples from the United States, Italy and Spain. PBMCs, B-cell-depleted T cells, or T cells provided the cDNA or gDNA that made up the material.

Original processing notes: Amplification with reference gene primers provided the estimates of nucleated cell counts. Sequenced by immunoSEQ multiplex PCR; TCRdb stores in-frame clones only, minus some. V, J and clone size are taken as reported in that table, and D and trimming were inferred from the DNA itself. The table has about 87,000 clones, approximately 82% seen once. The sequenced sample was peripheral blood. This receptor was taken from a woman in her 70s with acute or convalescent COVID-19.

The CDR3 spells CASSPDPTGTGAYEQYF. The CDR3 DNA reads as TGTGCCAGCAGCCCTGACCCGACCGGGACAGGGGCCTACGAGCAGTACTTC. This chain joins TRBV5-4 and TRBJ2-7; TRBD1 agrees at 10 bases. The CDR3 extends over 17 amino acids. Germline values: CDR1 SGHNT, CDR2 YYREEE (reference sequence). The V segment lost 4 bases and the J segment 2 bases; nucleotides outside the gene matches: 12.